What follows are 13 T cell receptor beta chains derived from one specimen sequenced in a study of shared clonotypes between healthy human individuals. TCRdb's table, derived via immunoSEQ multiplex PCR, lists solely in-frame clones and lacks some. The data show 400,000 or so clones, roughly 96% seen once. The source material was memory CD8+ T cells sorted from blood. Subset denoted: CD45RO+ cells pooled with CCR7-negative TemRA cells. The receptors here all came from a man younger than 40 in good health.

CDR3 DNA sequence: TGTGCCAGCAGACCAACAGTCTCCTACGAGCAGTACTTC. Translated, it gives CASRPTVSYEQYF. The chain joins TRBV28 to TRBJ2-7; no firm D call. CDR1 and CDR2 from the germline V gene are MDHEN and SYDVKM. There are 13 residues in the CDR3. The V and J ends lost 6 bases and 0 bases respectively, with 9 bases between them. Full variable domain (missing parts from reference TRBV28 and TRBJ2-7): DVKVTQSSRYLVKRTGEKVFLECVQDMDHENMFWYRQDPGLGLRLIYFSYDVKMKEKGDIPEGYSVSREKKERFSLILESASTNQTSMYLCASRPTVSYEQYFGPGTRLTVT.

The V call is TRBV6-1, the J call TRBJ2-1; 7 bases agree with TRBD2. V shed 10 bases and J 4 bases; nucleotides not matched to a gene: 10. Germline V gene lookup returns CDR1 MNHNS and CDR2 SASEGT. The length of the CDR3 is 14 residues. CDR3 region: CATRIASGYNEQFF. The DNA of the CDR3 is TGTGCCACCCGGATCGCTAGCGGATACAATGAGCAGTTCTTC.

This clone occurred once. The chain combines TRBV28 with TRBJ2-1; 8 bases agree with TRBD2. Losses at the gene ends were 5 bases for V and 6 bases for J; bases not matched to a gene: 12. This CDR3 is 16 amino acids long. The germline V gene encodes CDR1 MDHEN and CDR2 SYDVKM. The CDR3 DNA reads as TGTGCCAGCAGTCGTTGGGCGGGAGGAGGGTCCAATGAGCAGTTCTTC. This gives the protein CASSRWAGGGSNEQFF.

The genes are TRBV4-2 and TRBJ1-4; the D gene is possibly TRBD1 (6 bases). This CDR3 comprises 16 residues. V lost 3 bases and J lost 5, with 16 bases in between. From germline, CDR1 is LGHNA and CDR2 YNFKEQ. As DNA, the CDR3 is TGTGCCAGCAGCCAGTTCGGGGGGCGGCAAAATGAAAAACTGTTTTTT. This codes for CASSQFGGRQNEKLFF.

Remarks on this clone: The same CDR3 can be traced to other DNA sequences in this sample. The V gene is TRBV19, the J gene TRBJ2-3; TRBD2 matches at 8 bases. This CDR3 spans 14 amino acids. After removal of 4 bases from V and 0 bases from J, the junction contained 0 bases not matched to a gene. Germline CDR1 LNHDA, CDR2 SQIVND (reference sequence). The CDR3 reads CASSTSGSTDTQYF. In nucleotides, the CDR3 is TGTGCCAGTAGTACTAGCGGGAGCACAGATACGCAGTATTTT.

This chain connects TRBV5-4 to TRBJ2-1; 11 positions match TRBD2. Looked up from germline, CDR1 is SGHNT and CDR2 is YYREEE (reference sequence). Trimming took 4 bases from V and 6 from J; bases not matched to a gene: 6. The CDR3 covers 15 residues. CDR3 sequence: CASSPPGLAANEQFF. CDR3 bases: TGTGCCAGCAGCCCACCGGGACTAGCGGCCAATGAGCAGTTCTTC. Drawing the rest from reference TRBV5-4 and TRBJ2-1, the complete variable domain is ETGVTQSPTHLIKTRGQQVTLRCSSQSGHNTVSWYQQALGQGPQFIFQYYREEENGRGNFPPRFSGLQFPNYSSELNVNALELDDSALYLCASSPPGLAANEQFFGPGTRLTVL.

The chain carries TRBV6-5 and TRBJ2-7; the match to TRBD1 covers 9 bases. The CDR3 length is 14 residues. Trimming took 6 bases from V and 2 from J; bases not matched to a gene: 5. Germline assignment: CDR1 MNHEY and CDR2 SVGAGI. The CDR3 sequence is CASSKDRGTYEQYF. CDR3 nucleotides: TGTGCCAGCAGCAAGGACAGGGGCACCTACGAGCAGTACTTC.

The rearrangement links TRBV11-2 to TRBJ2-3; TRBD2 agrees at 12 bases. This CDR3 has 15 amino acids. With 4 bases clipped from V and 5 bases from J, the junction kept 4 bases outside the gene matches. Germline V gives CDR1 SGHAT, CDR2 FQNNGV. CDR3 nucleotides: TGTGCCAGCAGCTCAAGGGGACTAGCGGGAGATACGCAGTATTTT. It codes for CASSSRGLAGDTQYF. Looking up the rest from reference TRBV11-2 and TRBJ2-3 gives the full variable domain: EAGVAQSPRYKIIEKRQSVAFWCNPISGHATLYWYQQILGQGPKLLIQFQNNGVVDDSQLPKDRFSAERLKGVDSTLKIQPAKLEDSAVYLCASSSRGLAGDTQYFGPGTRLTVL.

The rearrangement uses TRBV11-2 and TRBJ2-2, with D tentatively TRBD2 (5 bases). This CDR3 spans 13 amino acids. The germline V gene has CDR1 SGHAT and CDR2 FQNNGV. V was cut by 1 base and J by 8 bases, with 8 bases left in between. The CDR3 region has the DNA TGTGCCAGCAGCTTAGTTTGGAGGGGGGAGCTGTTTTTT. As protein: CASSLVWRGELFF.

The chain uses TRBV30 and TRBJ2-1; no reliable D call. Germline CDR1 reads GTSNPN; CDR2 reads SVGIG (reference sequence). V was trimmed by 5 bases and J by 0 bases, leaving 17 bases between them. This CDR3 is 16 amino acids long. The CDR3, as DNA: TGTGCCTGGTTTGCCCTTCAGAGCGCCTCCTACAATGAGCAGTTCTTC. Protein product: CAWFALQSASYNEQFF.

V usage is TRBV11-2 and J usage is TRBJ1-1, with a tentative D call TRBD1 (5 bases). The germline V gene has CDR1 SGHAT and CDR2 FQNNGV. The CDR3 contains 17 residues. Trimming removed 0 bases from V and 2 bases from J, with 16 bases in between. CDR3 loop: CASSLEGEGTCNTEAFF. The DNA of the CDR3 is TGTGCCAGCAGCTTAGAGGGGGAGGGTACCTGTAACACTGAAGCTTTCTTT. Full variable domain (rest looked up from reference TRBV11-2 and TRBJ1-1): EAGVAQSPRYKIIEKRQSVAFWCNPISGHATLYWYQQILGQGPKLLIQFQNNGVVDDSQLPKDRFSAERLKGVDSTLKIQPAKLEDSAVYLCASSLEGEGTCNTEAFFGQGTRLTVV.

The chain is built from TRBV7-3 and TRBJ1-5; D not resolved. Germline V gene sequence: CDR1 SGHTA, CDR2 FQGTGA. The CDR3 is 11 residues long. V was shortened by 5 bases and J by 7 bases, with 6 bases between the two germline ends. CDR3 residues: CASSLIQPQHF. CDR3 in DNA: TGTGCCAGCAGCCTAATACAGCCCCAGCATTTT. The whole variable domain, remainder taken from reference TRBV7-3 and TRBJ1-5, is GAGVSQTPSNKVTEKGKYVELRCDPISGHTALYWYRQSLGQGPEFLIYFQGTGAADDSGLPNDRFFAVRPEGSVSTLKIQRTERGDSAVYLCASSLIQPQHFGDGTRLSIL.

The chain couples TRBV10-2 to TRBJ2-7; tentative D call: TRBD1 (6 bases). This CDR3 contains 13 residues. Trimming removed 8 bases at V and 4 bases at J, with 15 bases between. CDR1 is WSHSY and CDR2 is SAAADI in the germline V gene. The CDR3 coding sequence is TGCGCCAGCGTGGCGGCTCAGGGGTACGAGCAGTACTTC. It yields the protein CASVAAQGYEQYF.